The 2 T cell receptor beta chains given below trace back to one sample, sequenced in a study of blood T cell repertoires in COVID-19. Libraries were prepared by immunoSEQ multiplex PCR; TCRdb keeps only in-frame clonotypes and omits some of them. The data contain a few hundred thousand clones, 89% of them seen just once; the ten biggest clones take up approximately 13%. Sequenced input: peripheral blood. The receptors here all came from a woman aged 60-70 years with acute or convalescent COVID-19.

In its sample, this clone was seen once. The chain recombines TRBV24-1 with TRBJ2-1; 8 bases fit TRBD1. Germline V CDR1 and CDR2: KGHDR, SFDVKD. This CDR3 is 16 amino acids long. J gave up 3 bases and V 4 bases, and 7 bases lay outside the gene matches. CDR3: CATSESGTGHYNEQFF. As DNA, the CDR3 is TGTGCCACCAGTGAGTCCGGGACAGGCCACTACAATGAGCAGTTCTTC.

The chain is built from TRBV5-4 and TRBJ2-3; 9 positions agree with TRBD1. After removal of 7 bases from V and 4 bases from J, the junction contained 7 bases not matched to a gene. The CDR3 runs to 14 residues. The V gene's germline CDR1 is SGHNT and CDR2 YYREEE (reference sequence). CDR3 DNA: TGTGCCAGCGGACGGGACAGGGCTGCAGATACGCAGTATTTT. Its protein product is CASGRDRAADTQYF.